This TCR beta chain was found in a study of cytomegalovirus exposure and HLA in healthy donors. Study-level background: A data release that came early held roughly 85 million unique TCRs from HLA-typed donors. Whole-study findings and limits: Researchers catalogued approximately 160 TCR beta chains as cytomegalovirus-associated. Most likely, a cluster of highly shared sequence variants arose as a sequencing artifact.

Regarding this clone: Its antigen is as yet unknown.

This CDR3 has 18 residues. From germline, CDR1 is ENHRY and CDR2 SYGVKD. J gave up 5 bases and V 10 bases, and 14 bases lay outside the gene matches. The PCR made use of 60 Vbeta and 13 Jbeta primers. The assay was immunoSEQ multiplex PCR, and TCRdb's table has in-frame clones only and misses some. Of around 160,000 clones in the sample, around 84% are singletons; the top ten hold over 2.5%. Source material: PBMCs. The V call is TRBV10-3, the J call TRBJ2-2, with TRBD2 identical over 15 bases. The source is a man aged 35 to 55 in good health and CMV-seropositive. CDR3 sequence (DNA): TGTGCCACACCGGCGGGACTAGCGGGAGGTTCACTAACCGGGGAGCTGTTTTTT. This gives the protein CATPAGLAGGSLTGELFF.